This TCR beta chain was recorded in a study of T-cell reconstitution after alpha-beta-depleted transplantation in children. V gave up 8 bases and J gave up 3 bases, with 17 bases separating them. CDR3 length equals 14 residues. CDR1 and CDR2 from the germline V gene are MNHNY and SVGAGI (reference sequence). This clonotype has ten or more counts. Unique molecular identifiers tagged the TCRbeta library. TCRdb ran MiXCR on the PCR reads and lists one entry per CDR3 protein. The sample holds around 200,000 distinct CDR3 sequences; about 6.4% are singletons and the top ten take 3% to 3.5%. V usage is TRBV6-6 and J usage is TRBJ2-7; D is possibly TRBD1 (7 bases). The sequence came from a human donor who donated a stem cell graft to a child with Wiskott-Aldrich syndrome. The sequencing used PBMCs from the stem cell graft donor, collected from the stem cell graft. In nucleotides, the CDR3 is TGTGCCAGCTCGGAGGGGCAGGGGGGCTACGAGCAGTACTTC. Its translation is CASSEGQGGYEQYF.